The following is a T cell receptor (beta chain) sequence with its context. This clonotype has more than one count but fewer than ten. The antigen it binds to is not known. No much larger clone exists at a distance of one base, and base qualities are not known. Trimming at the junction amounts to 6 bases on V and 6 bases on J, and the germline ends lie 14 bases apart. From its cysteine to its phenylalanine, the CDR3 spans 14 amino acids. This entry keeps only the CDR3 DNA: 42 bases, framed from base 1. CDR1 MNHNS and CDR2 SASEGT were looked up in the germline V gene. The hyperthyroidism patients were between 18 and 65 years old and newly diagnosed, with a disease duration of less than 2 months. Exclusion was applied to patients with uncontrolled infections, other autoimmune diseases, pregnancy or lactation. Diagnoses were based on clinical symptoms, serum thyroxine and TRAb, thyroid ultrasound and orbital computed tomography. For progressor patients, blood was drawn at the first diagnosis of hyperthyroidism, before any ophthalmopathy symptoms had appeared. Ficoll-Paque density gradient centrifugation was used to isolate PBMCs from around 10 ml of fresh peripheral blood. Patients classed as progressors first received a Graves' hyperthyroidism diagnosis and then went on to develop ophthalmopathy during follow-up. Total RNA was extracted with Trizol reagent, and quality was checked on an Agilent 2100 Bioanalyzer.

The entry originates in a study of T cells in Graves' hyperthyroidism and ophthalmopathy (dated by TCRdb to about 2019). Regarding the research as a whole: Peripheral blood samples were taken at the time of initial diagnosis, prior to any treatment. To identify distinguishing TCR V-J signatures, a discovery cohort of roughly 100 patients was used, comprising 43 with Graves' ophthalmopathy and about 59 with stable Graves' hyperthyroidism. The 100 or so discovery patients were randomly split 7:3 into training and test sets. An independent validation cohort of about 19 hyperthyroidism patients and approximately 16 patients who later progressed to ophthalmopathy tested prospective prediction of ophthalmopathy. In addition, the study compared T-cell repertoires in thyroid tissue and in blood from about six Graves' hyperthyroidism patients. The paper describes TCR Vbeta CDR3 sequencing of 120 to 150 peripheral blood samples, made up of fewer than 50 ophthalmopathy patients, some 76 hyperthyroidism patients and 17 progressor patients. Following sampling, methimazole starting at 30 mg daily was given to hyperthyroidism patients, and high-dose intravenous methylprednisolone was given to ophthalmopathy patients. Results and caveats for the whole study, not just this receptor: In validation, the model predicted progression to ophthalmopathy with approximately 71% sensitivity and 72% to 75% specificity, a median of around six months before onset. Most expanded thyroid clonotypes (frequency above 0.001) were also detected in blood, suggesting blood repertoires may reflect thyroid immune responses. A model built on a 13 V-J signature distinguished ophthalmopathy from stable hyperthyroidism, reaching about 88% sensitivity and under 84% specificity in cross-validation and 80%/75% in testing. Sample size was not statistically predetermined, and investigators were not blinded to group allocation.

TCR beta CDR3 regions were amplified from RNA transcripts. The TCR CDR3 was subjected to a first round of RT-PCR using the HTBI primer set and the Qiagen OneStep RT-PCR kit. A second multiplex PCR round built the libraries, followed by size selection and purification. The libraries were sequenced on an Illumina HiSeq2000 using paired-end 100 bp reads. Under the source paper's analysis protocol: Raw data were processed with SOAPnuke, discarding reads with adapters, uncalled bases, mean Phred below 15, or no exact constant-primer or identifier match. High-quality paired reads were merged using COPE v1.2.5, and each unique nucleotide sequence was defined as a clonotype. MiTCR v1.1 was used to align the clonotypes against IMGT TRBV, TRBD and TRBJ reference segments. The analysis was restricted to V-J combinations with a frequency above 0.0001, which together covered 98% to 99.2% of the repertoires. A TCS score was defined as the ratio of F50 (clonal expansion) to E x V (chaos), with BLOSUM62-based TCRdist applied between CDR3 peptides within each V-J. Welch's t-statistics and random forest reduced around 550 V-J features to about 13, which were used in a naive Bayes classifier (R e1071). TCRdb reworked the public reads: Q25 trimming with fastp, MiXCR clone assembly, productive beta chains retained. A single entry per CDR3 protein holds the most common genes and DNA from its merged rows. Here the V and J calls rest on TCRdb's processing, not on the authors' analysis. The sample table records 250,000 or so distinct CDR3 sequences; around 15% of these occur just once. The ten most abundant clones make up 30% of the sample.

The sample was blood. The TCR sequence derives from a woman between 50 and 59 years old with Graves' hyperthyroidism that later progressed to Graves' ophthalmopathy. The rearrangement joined TRBV6-1 to TRBJ1-4; the D region possibly corresponds to TRBD1 (5 bases align). This receptor carries the CDR3 CASRSSGGDEKLFF. The DNA sequence is TGTGCCAGCAGGTCGTCGGGGGGGGATGAAAAACTGTTTTTT.